This TCR beta chain was identified during a study of T cell responses to AZD1222 COVID-19 vaccine. General observations from the study: At study baseline, merely six AZD1222 recipients were seropositive.

Only in-frame clones appear in the TCRdb table, and some are missing; sequencing was by immunoSEQ multiplex PCR. Among roughly 80,000 clones listed, roughly nine tenths were seen once. Comments on this clone: Its antigen is undetermined.

The CDR3 runs to 10 residues. V was trimmed by 2 bases and J by 9 bases, leaving 2 bases between them. Germline CDR1 is SNHLY and CDR2 is FYNNEI. The J gene is TRBJ2-1, the V gene TRBV2; D gene uncertain. This TCR derives from an adult in good health. This specimen was peripheral blood, taken on day 0 of AZD1222 vaccination. The CDR3 sequence: CASSETEQFF. CDR3 DNA sequence: TGTGCCAGCAGTGAAACTGAGCAGTTCTTC.